This T cell receptor (beta chain) is drawn from a study of blood T cell repertoires in COVID-19. For the study at large: Some COVID-19 samples were acute and others convalescent; all came from the United States, Italy and Spain. The analysed material was cDNA or gDNA that came from T cells, B-cell-depleted T cells, or PBMCs.

The CDR3 extends over 15 amino acids. Losses at the gene ends were 1 base for V and 7 bases for J; bases not matched to a gene: 1. Per germline, CDR1 SGHAT and CDR2 FQDESV (reference sequence). The count of this clone is one. Clones were sequenced by immunoSEQ multiplex PCR, and TCRdb holds only the in-frame ones, with some missing. The sample carries roughly 180,000 clones, around four fifths recorded once. This chain joins TRBV11-1 and TRBJ2-1; 13 nucleotides align to TRBD2. This receptor was identified in a man aged 40-49 years who had recovered from COVID-19. The sequencing sample was made of peripheral blood. In DNA, the CDR3 is TGTGCCAGCAGCTTAGTACTAGCGGGAGGGAATGAGCAGTTCTTC. Translation: CASSLVLAGGNEQFF.